This TCR beta chain was recorded in a study of memory CD4+ T cells and cytomegalovirus serostatus. Study-level background: Donors were healthy Belgian adults, under ten CMV seropositive and 24 seronegative.

Single viable CD3+CD4+CD8-CD45RO+ cells were sorted as the memory CD4+ T cells. As handled by the study authors: After removing out-of-frame reads, 2 million to 2.5 million distinct TCRbeta sequences remained. TCRdb's copy holds only in-frame clones and misses some; the assay was immunoSEQ multiplex PCR. V, J and clone size are those of that table, while D and trimming were read from the DNA. The sample lists over 40,000 clones; about 70% were seen once. Study-level results: Each of approximately 69 CMV-associated TCRbeta sequences occurred in one to five individuals.

Regarding this clone: Its antigen is unknown.

The V and J ends lost 6 bases and 1 base respectively, with 9 bases between them. Germline loops: CDR1 ENHRY, CDR2 SYGVKD. The CDR3 is 13 residues long. V gene TRBV10-3 combines with J gene TRBJ2-5; D is possibly TRBD1 (6 bases). This clonotype was sampled from an adult in good health and CMV-seropositive. The sample comprised memory CD4+ T cells from blood. The CDR3, as DNA: TGTGCCATCAGGGACAGTTCCCAAGAGACCCAGTACTTC. Protein product: CAIRDSSQETQYF.